The 14 T cell receptor beta chains below all came from one sample that was sequenced in a study of T cells after yellow fever vaccination. From the 5' RACE reads, TCRdb called clonotypes with MiXCR, one entry per CDR3 protein. The sample contains about 240,000 distinct CDR3 sequences, about 3.5% of which appear only once. The sequencing here drew on PBMCs, taken 15 days after the yellow fever booster vaccination. These receptors all stem from a man aged 18-30 years who received the YFV17D yellow fever vaccine.

This clonotype was counted at least ten times. The rearrangement uses TRBV5-1 and TRBJ2-1, with D unresolved. With 0 bases removed from V and 7 bases from J, the gap between germline ends came to 11 bases. The CDR3 has 14 residues. CDR1 is SGHRS, CDR2 YFSETQ, per germline. DNA of the CDR3: TGCGCCAGCAGCTTGGGATTTGACGGTAATGAGCAGTTCTTC. Its protein product is CASSLGFDGNEQFF. The complete variable domain, with remaining parts taken from reference TRBV5-1 and TRBJ2-1, reads KAGVTQTPRYLIKTRGQQVTLSCSPISGHRSVSWYQQTPGQGLQFLFEYFSETQRNKGNFPGRFSGRQFSNSRSEMNVSTLELGDSALYLCASSLGFDGNEQFFGPGTRLTVL.

This clonotype has at least ten counts. The rearrangement links TRBV30 to TRBJ1-1, with TRBD1 matching over 8 bases. The J segment lost 8 bases and the V segment lost 5 bases, leaving 7 bases of the junction unmatched. Germline values: CDR1 GTSNPN, CDR2 SVGIG (reference sequence). CDR3 length: 12 amino acids. CDR3 residues: CAWSQGAWEAFF. The CDR3 region has the DNA TGTGCCTGGTCTCAGGGGGCGTGGGAAGCTTTCTTT.

This clonotype was detected many times. This chain joins TRBV10-3 and TRBJ2-3; D ambiguous. Trimming cost V 2 bases and J 5 bases, with 5 bases left between them. CDR3 length: 12 amino acids. The germline V gene encodes CDR1 ENHRY and CDR2 SYGVKD. CDR3 protein: CAISEKVDTQYF. The CDR3 DNA reads TGTGCCATCAGTGAGAAAGTAGATACGCAGTATTTT.

This clonotype was seen at least ten times. The chain combines TRBV11-2 with TRBJ2-1, with a weak D call TRBD1 (6 bases). Germline assignment: CDR1 SGHAT and CDR2 FQNNGV. The CDR3 covers 13 residues. Trimming shortened V by 1 base and J by 15 bases, and 16 bases separated the two germline ends. The CDR3 protein is CASSLGGRQGLFF. CDR3 in DNA: TGTGCCAGCAGCTTAGGAGGGCGGCAGGGGCTGTTCTTC.

The CDR3 is CASSFWDRGRELFF. CDR3 nucleotides: TGTGCCAGCAGTTTTTGGGACAGGGGACGGGAGCTGTTTTTT. This chain connects TRBV28 to TRBJ2-2, with TRBD1 identical over 10 bases. With 3 bases clipped from V and 9 bases from J, the junction kept 4 bases outside the gene matches. The CDR3 runs to 14 residues. CDR1 MDHEN and CDR2 SYDVKM come from the germline V gene.

This clonotype has a count of ten or more. This chain uses TRBV4-2 with TRBJ1-2, with no clear D. Germline CDR1 and CDR2: LGHNA and YNFKEQ. The CDR3 length is 14 residues. V was clipped by 0 bases and J by 6 bases, with 11 bases between them. The CDR3 spells CASSQDESVDGYTF. The CDR3 nucleotides are TGTGCCAGCAGCCAAGATGAATCGGTGGATGGCTACACCTTC.

Ten or more counts support this clonotype. The J gene is TRBJ1-5, the V gene TRBV10-3; TRBD1 might be the D (5 bases). V gave up 4 bases and J gave up 7 bases, with 11 bases separating them. This CDR3 comprises 13 residues. CDR1 ENHRY and CDR2 SYGVKD come from the germline V gene. CDR3 in amino acids: CAISGSGMQPQHF. The CDR3, as DNA: TGTGCCATCAGTGGGTCAGGGATGCAGCCCCAGCATTTT.

This clonotype showed up many times. The gene calls are TRBV5-1 and TRBJ2-7; 7 bases match TRBD2. With 2 bases clipped from V and 5 bases from J, the junction kept 4 bases outside the gene matches. Germline V CDR1 and CDR2: SGHRS, YFSETQ. The CDR3 contains 13 residues. The CDR3 loop is CASSLRGGNEQYF. In DNA, the CDR3 is TGCGCCAGCAGCTTACGGGGAGGGAACGAGCAGTACTTC.

This clonotype has at least ten counts. V is TRBV4-3 and J is TRBJ2-1, with D uncertain. The CDR3 is 13 residues long. The germline gives CDR1 LGHNA, CDR2 YSLEER. The V and J ends lost 0 bases and 5 bases respectively, with 5 bases between them. CDR3 DNA: TGCGCCAGCAGCCAAGATTGGGACAATGAGCAGTTCTTC. This translates into CASSQDWDNEQFF.

The sample holds many counts of this clonotype. This chain joins TRBV7-3 and TRBJ2-5; D uncertain. The CDR3 spans 16 residues. From germline, CDR1 is SGHTA and CDR2 FQGTGA. Trimming removed 1 base at V and 2 bases at J, with 14 bases between. For the CDR3, the DNA is TGTGCCAGCAGCTTAAGTGGACCGGGCCAGCAAGAGACCCAGTACTTC. Translated, it gives CASSLSGPGQQETQYF.

Ten or more counts support this clonotype. The chain joins TRBV6-2 or TRBV6-3 to TRBJ2-2, with D perhaps TRBD2 (5 bases). The CDR3 loop spans 18 amino acids. Germline V gives CDR1 MNHEY, CDR2 SVGEGT. V shed 0 bases and J shed 5 bases, with 19 bases lying between them. The chain's CDR3 is CASSYSISMRWETGELFF. Written as DNA, the CDR3 is TGTGCCAGCAGTTACTCGATAAGTATGAGATGGGAGACCGGGGAGCTGTTTTTT.

Ten or more counts support this clonotype. The chain has TRBV7-9 and TRBJ1-1, with D hard to call. Trimming shortened V by 3 bases and J by 4 bases, and 9 bases separated the two germline ends. CDR1 and CDR2 (germline): SEHNR, FQNEAQ (reference sequence). The CDR3 runs to 13 residues. DNA for the CDR3: TGTGCCAGCAGCTTGACCAAAGGCACTGAAGCTTTCTTT. Protein: CASSLTKGTEAFF.

There are many counts of this clonotype. The J gene is TRBJ2-3, the V gene TRBV10-2, with a tentative D call TRBD1 (5 bases). CDR3 length: 12 residues. Germline CDR1 reads WSHSY; CDR2 reads SAAADI. Trimming removed 7 bases at V and 2 bases at J, with 7 bases between. CDR3 protein: CASKGSTDTQYF. CDR3 DNA: TGCGCCAGCAAGGGGTCCACAGATACGCAGTATTTT.

This clonotype was detected many times. The chain employs TRBV7-9 and TRBJ2-2; a weak D match, TRBD2 (5 bases). The CDR3 length is 12 residues. Trimming took off 5 bases at V and 9 bases at J, with 10 bases between the two ends. Germline values: CDR1 SEHNR, CDR2 FQNEAQ (reference sequence). CDR3 sequence reads: CASSPRTRELFF. As DNA, the CDR3 is TGTGCCAGCAGCCCTAGGACTCGGGAGCTGTTTTTT.